The clone carrying this T cell receptor beta chain has ten or more counts. What it recognizes is unknown. Specified time point: pre-sensitization, week 0. The treatment is: therapeutic diphenylcyclopropenone sensitization with weekly scalp DPC. Germline V gives CDR1 SQVTM, CDR2 ANQGSEA. This CDR3 has 14 amino acids. V shed 4 bases, J shed 0 bases, and the junction held 3 bases outside the gene matches. The data are from a study of human T cells and chemical hapten exposure. For the study at large: Chiefly women, the patients showed alopecia areata, totalis or universalis.

Each CDR3 protein gets one entry after TCRdb re-called the RACE reads with MiXCR. The sample has about 380,000 distinct CDR3 sequences; roughly 4.6% are singletons. General study points: The formation of large CDR3 similarity clusters by expanded TCRs significantly exceeded that of controls.

The chain employs TRBV29-1 and TRBJ1-5; TRBD1 agrees at 7 bases. Specimen: whole blood, collected in connection with sensitization to the hapten diphenylcyclopropenone (DPC). The clonotype was recovered from a woman between 45 and 65 years old with alopecia areata. Some clones in this sample may be carry-over from other donors' samples. In nucleotides, the CDR3 is TGCAGCGTTGGGGGACAGTATAGCAATCAGCCCCAGCATTTT. It is translated as CSVGGQYSNQPQHF.